One and the same sample provided the 19 T cell receptor beta chains below, sequenced in a study of T cell changes during pregnancy in multiple sclerosis. Assay used: immunoSEQ multiplex PCR; TCRdb lists only in-frame clones, some missing. The data show some 94,000 clones, roughly nine tenths seen once. This material consisted of peripheral blood, taken in the first trimester of pregnancy. These receptors were obtained from a female donor with multiple sclerosis, enrolled in a pregnancy study.

This chain links TRBV29-1 with TRBJ2-1; 12 bases are shared with TRBD2. V lost 6 bases and J lost 3; bases outside the gene matches: 6. CDR3 length equals 15 residues. CDR1 is SQVTM and CDR2 is ANQGSEA in the germline V gene. This CDR3 is CSVAGLAGNYNEQFF. The CDR3 nucleotides are TGCAGCGTGGCCGGACTAGCGGGGAACTACAATGAGCAGTTCTTC.

V gene TRBV4-3 combines with J gene TRBJ2-1; 7 nucleotides agree with TRBD2. V lost 5 bases to trimming and J lost 3 bases; unmatched junction nucleotides: 7. CDR1 and CDR2 (germline): LGHNA, YSLEER. The CDR3 totals 15 residues. For the CDR3, the DNA is TGCGCCAGCAGCACGGGAGGCTGGGGCTACAATGAGCAGTTCTTC. Encoded protein: CASSTGGWGYNEQFF.

The chain uses TRBV5-1 and TRBJ2-3; TRBD2 aligns across 11 bases. Germline V gene lookup returns CDR1 SGHRS and CDR2 YFSETQ. The CDR3 has 14 amino acids. J was trimmed by 5 bases and V by 4 bases; bases with no gene match: 3. This CDR3 is CASSLGLAGDTQYF. The CDR3 bases are TGCGCCAGCAGCCTAGGACTAGCGGGAGATACGCAGTATTTT.

This chain links TRBV27 with TRBJ2-7, with 9 bases matching TRBD2. This CDR3 is 15 amino acids long. V lost 5 bases and J lost 4; bases outside the gene matches: 9. Germline CDR1 reads MNHEY; CDR2 reads SMNVEV (reference sequence). The CDR3 sequence: CASSRQAGGLYEQYF. CDR3 nucleotides: TGTGCCAGCAGTCGTCAAGCGGGAGGCTTGTACGAGCAGTACTTC.

J is TRBJ1-1 and V is TRBV4-1; perhaps TRBD1 as D (5 bases). The CDR3 contains 14 residues. Germline V gene data show CDR1 as MGHRA and CDR2 as YSYEKL. V was clipped by 4 bases and J by 6 bases, with 15 bases between them. As DNA, the CDR3 is TGCGCCAGCAGCCGGCCCGGGGGGGGAGCTGAAGCTTTCTTT. Amino acid sequence: CASSRPGGGAEAFF.

The chain is built from TRBV28 and TRBJ2-2; TRBD2 is a possible D gene (5 bases). Trimming shortened V by 6 bases and J by 3 bases, and 11 bases separated the two germline ends. This CDR3 has 14 amino acids. Germline CDR1 and CDR2: MDHEN and SYDVKM. The CDR3 sequence: CASRATRDTGELFF. The CDR3, as DNA: TGTGCCAGCAGGGCCACTAGGGACACCGGGGAGCTGTTTTTT.

J is TRBJ2-1 and V is TRBV5-1, with 7 nucleotides matching TRBD1. The CDR3 is made up of 14 amino acids. Trimming cost V 3 bases and J 3 bases; bases outside gene matches: 3. Germline CDR1 reads SGHRS; CDR2 reads YFSETQ. This chain's CDR3 is CASSYRGIYNEQFF. As DNA, the CDR3 is TGCGCCAGCAGCTACAGGGGAATCTACAATGAGCAGTTCTTC.

The rearrangement uses TRBV7-3 and TRBJ2-1, with 7 bases lining up with TRBD2. The CDR3 spans 14 residues. CDR1 and CDR2 from the germline V gene are SGHTA and FQGTGA. Trimming at V came to 1 base and at J to 8 bases, leaving 5 bases not matched to a gene. CDR3 protein: CASSLMPAGDEQFF. The CDR3 nucleotides read TGTGCCAGCAGCTTAATGCCGGCGGGGGATGAGCAGTTCTTC.

The chain couples TRBV27 to TRBJ2-1; D ambiguous. The germline V and J ends were trimmed by 10 bases and 3 bases, with 7 bases remaining between them. Germline-derived CDR1 and CDR2 are MNHEY and SMNVEV (reference sequence). The CDR3 spans 11 residues. For the CDR3, the DNA is TGTGCCACTCGGAGCTACAATGAGCAGTTCTTC. This encodes CATRSYNEQFF.

This rearrangement joins TRBV4-1 to TRBJ2-7; D not certain. CDR1 is MGHRA, CDR2 YSYEKL, per germline. The CDR3 covers 15 residues. Trimming shortened V by 0 bases and J by 2 bases, and 11 bases separated the two germline ends. The CDR3 loop is CASSQDPDSAYEQYF. The CDR3 DNA follows: TGCGCCAGCAGCCAAGATCCCGACTCAGCCTACGAGCAGTACTTC.

The V call is TRBV9, the J call TRBJ2-7, with a tentative D call TRBD1 (6 bases). Germline CDR1 and CDR2: SGDLS and YYNGEE. V shed 2 bases and J shed 5 bases, with 14 bases lying between them. The CDR3 loop spans 14 amino acids. CDR3 sequence: CASSVGQSPHEQYF. The DNA for the CDR3 is TGTGCCAGCAGCGTTGGACAGTCTCCCCACGAGCAGTACTTC.

The chain has TRBV5-1 and TRBJ2-7; possible D gene TRBD2, 6 bases. Germline CDR1 is SGHRS and CDR2 is YFSETQ. The CDR3 contains 14 residues. V was cut by 1 base and J by 2 bases, with 10 bases left in between. CDR3 protein: CASSLSGGAYEQYF. CDR3 DNA sequence: TGCGCCAGCAGCTTGTCGGGCGGGGCCTACGAGCAGTACTTC.

The chain couples TRBV29-1 to TRBJ2-3; 9 bases map to TRBD1. V shed 4 bases, J shed 2 bases, and the junction held 10 bases outside the gene matches. Germline-derived CDR1 and CDR2 are SQVTM and ANQGSEA. There are 16 residues in the CDR3. DNA of the CDR3: TGCAGCGTTGCCCCTATGCGGGACAGGGACACAGATACGCAGTATTTT. Amino acid sequence: CSVAPMRDRDTDTQYF.

This clone has just one count. The chain employs TRBV12-5 and TRBJ1-1; maybe TRBD1 (5 bases). The germline V and J ends were trimmed by 1 base and 4 bases, with 10 bases remaining between them. There are 14 residues in the CDR3. The germline CDR1 and CDR2 sequences are LGHNT and FRNRAP. CDR3 nucleotides: TGTGCTAGTGGTTTGGGTGGGGGGGGCACTGAAGCTTTCTTT. This encodes CASGLGGGGTEAFF.

The genes are TRBV28 and TRBJ2-1; 7 bases fit TRBD1. The CDR3 loop spans 15 amino acids. Germline V lookup: CDR1 MDHEN, CDR2 SYDVKM. The V gene end was trimmed by 6 bases and the J gene end by 6 bases; junction bases not matched to a gene: 11. CDR3 sequence (DNA): TGTGCCAGCAGAACCGGGACAGAGGCCCCCAATGAGCAGTTCTTC. This sequence encodes CASRTGTEAPNEQFF.

The chain carries TRBV6-5 and TRBJ2-7; D might be TRBD2 (5 bases). Germline V gives CDR1 MNHEY, CDR2 SVGAGI. V lost 8 bases, J lost 6 bases, and 20 bases lay in between. This CDR3 has 14 amino acids. CDR3 protein: CASEREVFAAEQYF. Written as DNA, the CDR3 is TGTGCCAGCGAGAGGGAAGTTTTCGCGGCCGAGCAGTACTTC.

This chain joins TRBV25-1 and TRBJ2-1; D unclear. Per the germline V gene, CDR1 is MGHDK and CDR2 is SYGVNS. The CDR3 runs 13 residues. V was shortened by 5 bases and J by 0 bases, with 5 bases between the two germline ends. The CDR3 DNA is TGTGCCAGCAGTTCCGGCTCCTACAATGAGCAGTTCTTC. It is translated as CASSSGSYNEQFF. Variable domain in full (rest from reference TRBV25-1 and TRBJ2-1): EADIYQTPRYLVIGTGKKITLECSQTMGHDKMYWYQQDPGMELHLIHYSYGVNSTEKGDLSSESTVSRIRTEHFPLTLESARPSHTSQYLCASSSGSYNEQFFGPGTRLTVL.

The genes are TRBV27 and TRBJ2-7; D may be TRBD2 (6 bases). Germline CDR1 and CDR2: MNHEY and SMNVEV (reference sequence). The length of the CDR3 is 16 residues. V lost 3 bases to trimming and J lost 1 base, with 16 bases between them. CDR3 DNA sequence: TGTGCCAGCAGTTTTCTGTCGAGACTAGAGTCCTACGAGCAGTACTTC. Translated, it gives CASSFLSRLESYEQYF.

This clone has a handful of counts. The V and J genes are TRBV11-2 and TRBJ2-2; D might be TRBD1 (6 bases). This CDR3 has 15 residues. Trimming took off 5 bases at V and 0 bases at J, with 10 bases between the two ends. Germline V gene lookup returns CDR1 SGHAT and CDR2 FQNNGV. For the CDR3, the DNA is TGTGCCAGCAGCGGGGACAATACGAACACCGGGGAGCTGTTTTTT. Amino acid sequence: CASSGDNTNTGELFF.